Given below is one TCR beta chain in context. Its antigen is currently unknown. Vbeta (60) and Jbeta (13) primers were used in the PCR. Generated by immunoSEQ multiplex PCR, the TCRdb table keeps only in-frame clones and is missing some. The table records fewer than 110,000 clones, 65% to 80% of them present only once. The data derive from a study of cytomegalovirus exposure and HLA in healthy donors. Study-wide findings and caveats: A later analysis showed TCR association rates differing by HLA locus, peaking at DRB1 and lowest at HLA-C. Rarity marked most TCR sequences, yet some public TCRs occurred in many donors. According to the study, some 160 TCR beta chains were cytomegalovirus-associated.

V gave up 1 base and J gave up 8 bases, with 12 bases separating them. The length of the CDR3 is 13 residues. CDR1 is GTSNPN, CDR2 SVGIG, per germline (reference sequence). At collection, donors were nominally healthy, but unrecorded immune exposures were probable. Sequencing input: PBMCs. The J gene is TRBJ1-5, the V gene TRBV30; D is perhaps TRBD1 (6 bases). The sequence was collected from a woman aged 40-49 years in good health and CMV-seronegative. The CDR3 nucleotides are TGTGCCTGGAGTGACAGGGAAATGGAGCCCCAGCATTTT. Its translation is CAWSDREMEPQHF.